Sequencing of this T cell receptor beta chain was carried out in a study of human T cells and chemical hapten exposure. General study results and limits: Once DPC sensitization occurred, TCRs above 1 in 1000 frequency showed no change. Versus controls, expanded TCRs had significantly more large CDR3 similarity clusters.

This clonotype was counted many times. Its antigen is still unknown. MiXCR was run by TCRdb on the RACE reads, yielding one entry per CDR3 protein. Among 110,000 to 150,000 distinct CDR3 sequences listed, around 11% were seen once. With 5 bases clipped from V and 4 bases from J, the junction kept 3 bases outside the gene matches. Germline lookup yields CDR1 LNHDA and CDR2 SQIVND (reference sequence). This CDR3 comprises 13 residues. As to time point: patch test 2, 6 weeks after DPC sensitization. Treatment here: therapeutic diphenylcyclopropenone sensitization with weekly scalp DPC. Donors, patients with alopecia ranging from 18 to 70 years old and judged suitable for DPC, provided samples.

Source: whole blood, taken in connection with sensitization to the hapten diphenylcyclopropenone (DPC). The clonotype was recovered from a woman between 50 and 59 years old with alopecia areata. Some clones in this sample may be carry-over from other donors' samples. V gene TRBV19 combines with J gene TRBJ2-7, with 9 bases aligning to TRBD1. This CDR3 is CASSRDREYEQYF. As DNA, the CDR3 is TGTGCCAGTAGTCGGGACAGGGAGTACGAGCAGTACTTC.